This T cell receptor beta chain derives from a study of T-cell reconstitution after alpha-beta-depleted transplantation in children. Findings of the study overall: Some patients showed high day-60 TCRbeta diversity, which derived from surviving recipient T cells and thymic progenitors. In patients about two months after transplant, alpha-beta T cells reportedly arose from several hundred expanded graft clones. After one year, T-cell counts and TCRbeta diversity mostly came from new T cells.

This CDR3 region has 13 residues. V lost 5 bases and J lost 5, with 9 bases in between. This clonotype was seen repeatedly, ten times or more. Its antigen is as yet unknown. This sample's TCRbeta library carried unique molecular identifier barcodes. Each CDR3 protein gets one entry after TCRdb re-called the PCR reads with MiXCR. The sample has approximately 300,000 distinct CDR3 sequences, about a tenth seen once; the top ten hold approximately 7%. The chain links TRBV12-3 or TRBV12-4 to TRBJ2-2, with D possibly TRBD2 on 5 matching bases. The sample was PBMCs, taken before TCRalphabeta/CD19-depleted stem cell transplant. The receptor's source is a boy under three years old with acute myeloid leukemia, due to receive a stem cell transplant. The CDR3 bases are TGTGCCAGCAGTCCCCGGGGAACCGGGGAGCTGTTTTTT. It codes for CASSPRGTGELFF.